Listed here are 7 T cell receptor beta chains from one sample, sequenced in a study of regulatory T cells in long-lasting Graves disease. Time point specified: persistent/refractory GD, antithyroid drugs over 5 years with positive TRAb. Extracted RNA from PBMCs served as the source of the TCR library. Library construction for TCR beta used iRepertoire HTBI primers and Arm-PCR of CDR3 regions. One entry per CDR3 protein, called by TCRdb with MiXCR from the multiplex PCR reads. The data hold roughly 500,000 distinct CDR3 sequences, with more than 20% observed a single time. The specimen comprised peripheral blood mononuclear cells (PBMCs), sampled when the disease was refractory, from a patient treated with antithyroid drugs. The source is a female donor with Graves disease.

Comment on this clonotype: This may come from a read error, since a much larger clone is one base off. CDR3 DNA sequence: TGTACCAGCAGTTACCGAAGTCAGGGGTTGACCGGGGAGCTGTTTTTT. Protein sequence: CTSSYRSQGLTGELFF. This chain joins TRBV6-2 or TRBV6-3 and TRBJ2-2; a weak D match, TRBD1 (6 bases). CDR1 and CDR2 from the germline V gene are MNHEY and SVGEGT. The CDR3 extends over 16 amino acids.

The chain uses TRBV15 and TRBJ2-1, with 16 bases lining up with TRBD2. Germline trimming cut 3 bases from V and 4 bases from J; bases unmatched to any gene: 6. The CDR3 runs to 18 residues. Per germline, CDR1 LNHNV and CDR2 YYDKDF (reference sequence). The CDR3 loop is CATSREGLAGGLYNEQFF. The DNA of the CDR3 is TGTGCCACCAGCAGGGAGGGACTAGCGGGAGGGTTGTACAATGAGCAGTTCTTC.

This clonotype was seen only a few times. J is TRBJ1-1 and V is TRBV7-3, with D unclear. The V gene lost 1 base and the J gene lost 3 bases, with 12 bases spanning the gap. In germline, CDR1 is SGHTA, CDR2 FQGTGA. The CDR3 has 15 amino acids. This CDR3 reads CASSLRREGDTEAFF. The CDR3 nucleotides read TGTGCCAGCAGCTTAAGGAGGGAAGGAGACACTGAAGCTTTCTTT.

This clonotype was recorded at least ten times. The chain couples TRBV2 to TRBJ2-2, with D unresolved. Trimming removed 2 bases from V and 7 bases from J, with 17 bases in between. Per the germline V gene, CDR1 is SNHLY and CDR2 is FYNNEI. This CDR3 region has 16 residues. DNA of the CDR3: TGTGCCAGCAGTGAATACTCGACCGCCCGAATCGGGGAGCTGTTTTTT. Amino acid sequence: CASSEYSTARIGELFF.

This clonotype was seen ten or more times. The CDR3, as DNA: TGTGCCAGCGCCAGAAGGTTTAACAATTCACCCCTCCACTTT. Residues: CASARRFNNSPLHF. This chain connects TRBV12-3 or TRBV12-4 to TRBJ1-6; D ambiguous. The germline V and J ends were trimmed by 8 bases and 7 bases, with 15 bases remaining between them. The CDR3 runs to 14 residues.

This clonotype occurred a few times. This sequence joins TRBV30 and TRBJ2-7, with D unclear. The CDR3 contains 13 residues. CDR1 and CDR2 (germline): GTSNPN, SVGIG (reference sequence). The germline V and J ends were trimmed by 2 bases and 0 bases, with 8 bases remaining between them. As DNA, the CDR3 is TGTGCCTGGAGTCGCAGTTCCTCCTACGAGCAGTACTTC. Its translation is CAWSRSSSYEQYF.

This clonotype was observed many times. V and J are TRBV2 and TRBJ2-7, with 7 bases lining up with TRBD1. CDR1 and CDR2 (germline): SNHLY, FYNNEI. The CDR3 totals 14 residues. Trimming took 7 bases from V and 6 from J; bases not matched to a gene: 12. The CDR3 nucleotides read TGTGCCAGCATCCCGACAGGGAGAGTGGGCGAGCAGTACTTC. It yields the protein CASIPTGRVGEQYF.